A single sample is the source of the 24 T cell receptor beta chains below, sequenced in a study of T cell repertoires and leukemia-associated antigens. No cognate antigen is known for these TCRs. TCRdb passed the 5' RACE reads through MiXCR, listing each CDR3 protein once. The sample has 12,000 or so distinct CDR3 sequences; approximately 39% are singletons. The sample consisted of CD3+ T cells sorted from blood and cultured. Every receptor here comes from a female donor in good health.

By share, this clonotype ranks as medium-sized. The CDR3 DNA is TGCAGTGCTAGAATGCTATATAGCGGGAGGTCGGAGTACGAGCAGTACTTC. It encodes CSARMLYSGRSEYEQYF. V is TRBV20-1 and J is TRBJ2-7; 10 bases match TRBD2. This CDR3 contains 17 residues. Germline V gene data show CDR1 as DFQATT and CDR2 as SNEGSKA (reference sequence). V dropped 2 bases and J dropped 4; count of bases not matched to a gene: 14.

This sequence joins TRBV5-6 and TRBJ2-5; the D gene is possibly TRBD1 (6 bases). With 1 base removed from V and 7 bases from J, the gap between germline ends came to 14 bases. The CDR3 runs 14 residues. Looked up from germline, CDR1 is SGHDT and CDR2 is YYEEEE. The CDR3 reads CASSLPQGMATQYF. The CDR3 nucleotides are TGTGCCAGCAGCTTGCCGCAGGGGATGGCGACCCAGTACTTC.

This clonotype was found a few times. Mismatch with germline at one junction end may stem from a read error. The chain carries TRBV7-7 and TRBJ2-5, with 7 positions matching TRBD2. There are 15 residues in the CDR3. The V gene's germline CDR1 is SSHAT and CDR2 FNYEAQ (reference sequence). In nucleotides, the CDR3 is TGTGCTAGCAGCTTAGGGACTACCAATCAAGAGACCCAGTACTTC. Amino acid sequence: CASSLGTTNQETQYF.

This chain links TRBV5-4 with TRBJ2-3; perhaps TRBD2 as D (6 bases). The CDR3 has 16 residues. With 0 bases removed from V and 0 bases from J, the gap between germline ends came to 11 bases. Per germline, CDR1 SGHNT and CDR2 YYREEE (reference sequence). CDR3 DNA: TGTGCCAGCAGCTTGGGGGGCGGGATTAGCACAGATACGCAGTATTTT. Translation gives CASSLGGGISTDTQYF.

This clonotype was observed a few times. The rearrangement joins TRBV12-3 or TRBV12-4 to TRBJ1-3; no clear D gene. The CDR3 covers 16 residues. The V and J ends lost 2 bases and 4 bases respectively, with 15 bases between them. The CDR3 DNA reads TGTGCCAGCAGTTTATTTGCGGGGTTAGCCGGAAACACCATATATTTT. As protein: CASSLFAGLAGNTIYF.

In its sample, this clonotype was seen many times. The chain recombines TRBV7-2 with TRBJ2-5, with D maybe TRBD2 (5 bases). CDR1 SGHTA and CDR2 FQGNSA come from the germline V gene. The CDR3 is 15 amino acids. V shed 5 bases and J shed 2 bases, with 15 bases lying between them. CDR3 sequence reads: CASSNSGNPQETQYF. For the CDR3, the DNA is TGTGCCAGCAGCAATTCCGGGAACCCTCAAGAGACCCAGTACTTC.

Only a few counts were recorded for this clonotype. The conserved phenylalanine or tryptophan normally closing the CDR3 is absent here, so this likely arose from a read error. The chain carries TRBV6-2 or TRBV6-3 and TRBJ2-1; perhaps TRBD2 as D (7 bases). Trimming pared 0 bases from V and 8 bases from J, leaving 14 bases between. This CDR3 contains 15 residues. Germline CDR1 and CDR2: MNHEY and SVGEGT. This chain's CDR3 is CASSYSAGEGDEQFS. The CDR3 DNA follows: TGTGCCAGCAGTTACTCTGCGGGAGAGGGGGATGAGCAGTTCTCC.

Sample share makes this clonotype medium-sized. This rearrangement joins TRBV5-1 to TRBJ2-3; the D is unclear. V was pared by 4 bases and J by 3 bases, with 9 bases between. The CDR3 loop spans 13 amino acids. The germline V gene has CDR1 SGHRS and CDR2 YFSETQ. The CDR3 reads CASSRRSTDTQYF. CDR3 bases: TGCGCCAGCAGCCGGAGAAGTACAGATACGCAGTATTTT.

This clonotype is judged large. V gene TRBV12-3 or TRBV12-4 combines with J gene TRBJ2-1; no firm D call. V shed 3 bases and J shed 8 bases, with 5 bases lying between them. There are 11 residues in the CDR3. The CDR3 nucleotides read TGTGCCAGCAGTTTGGGATATGAGCAGTTCTTC. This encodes CASSLGYEQFF.

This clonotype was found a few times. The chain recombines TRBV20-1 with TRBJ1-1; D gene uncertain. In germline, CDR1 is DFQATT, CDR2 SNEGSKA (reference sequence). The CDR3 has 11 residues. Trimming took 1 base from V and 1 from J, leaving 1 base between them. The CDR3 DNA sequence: TGCAGTGCTAGAGGGAACACTGAAGCTTTCTTT. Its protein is CSARGNTEAFF.

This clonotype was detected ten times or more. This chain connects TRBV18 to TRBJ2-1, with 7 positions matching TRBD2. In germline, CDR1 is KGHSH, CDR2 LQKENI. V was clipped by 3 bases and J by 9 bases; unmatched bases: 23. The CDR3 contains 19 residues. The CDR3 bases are TGTGCCAGCTCACCCAATCGGCACGTTCTAGCGGTCCCGAGCGGTGAGCAGTTCTTC. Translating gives CASSPNRHVLAVPSGEQFF.

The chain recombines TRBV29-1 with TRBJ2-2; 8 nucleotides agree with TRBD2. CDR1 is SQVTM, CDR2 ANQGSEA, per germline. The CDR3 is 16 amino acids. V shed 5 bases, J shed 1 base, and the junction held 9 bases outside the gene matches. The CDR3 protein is CSVCSGTLMNTGELFF. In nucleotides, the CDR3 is TGCAGCGTTTGTAGCGGGACATTGATGAACACCGGGGAGCTGTTTTTT.

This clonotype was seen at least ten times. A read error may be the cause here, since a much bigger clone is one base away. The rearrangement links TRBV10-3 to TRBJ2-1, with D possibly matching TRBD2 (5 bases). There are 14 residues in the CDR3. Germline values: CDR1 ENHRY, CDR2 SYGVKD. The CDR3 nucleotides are TGTGCCATCAGTGAGCCCACTAGTTACAATGAGCAGTCCTTC. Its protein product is CAISEPTSYNEQSF.

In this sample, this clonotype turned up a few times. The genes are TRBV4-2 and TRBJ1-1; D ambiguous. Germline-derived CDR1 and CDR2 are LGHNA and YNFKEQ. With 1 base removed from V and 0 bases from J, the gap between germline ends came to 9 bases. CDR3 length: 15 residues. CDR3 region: CASSQVRTMNTEAFF. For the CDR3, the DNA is TGTGCCAGCAGCCAAGTAAGGACGATGAACACTGAAGCTTTCTTT.

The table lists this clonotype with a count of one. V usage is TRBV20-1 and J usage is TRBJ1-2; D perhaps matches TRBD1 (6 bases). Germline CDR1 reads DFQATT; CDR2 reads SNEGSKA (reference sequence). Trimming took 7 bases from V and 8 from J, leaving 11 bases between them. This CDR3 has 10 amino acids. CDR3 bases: TGCAGTGTACAGGGATTCGGCTACACCTTC. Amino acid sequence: CSVQGFGYTF.

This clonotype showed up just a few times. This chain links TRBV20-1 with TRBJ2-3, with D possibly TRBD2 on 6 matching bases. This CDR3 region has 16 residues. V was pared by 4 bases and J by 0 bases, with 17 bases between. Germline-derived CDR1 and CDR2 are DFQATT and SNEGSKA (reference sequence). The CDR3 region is CSATRAGLASTDTQYF. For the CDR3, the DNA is TGCAGTGCTACGAGGGCAGGTCTAGCGAGCACAGATACGCAGTATTTT.

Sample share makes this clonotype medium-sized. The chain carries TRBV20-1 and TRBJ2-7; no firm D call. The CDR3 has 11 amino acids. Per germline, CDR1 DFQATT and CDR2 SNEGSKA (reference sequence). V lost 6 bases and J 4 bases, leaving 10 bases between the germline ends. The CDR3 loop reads CSARPAYEQYF. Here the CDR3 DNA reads TGCAGTGCAAGGCCGGCTTACGAGCAGTACTTC.

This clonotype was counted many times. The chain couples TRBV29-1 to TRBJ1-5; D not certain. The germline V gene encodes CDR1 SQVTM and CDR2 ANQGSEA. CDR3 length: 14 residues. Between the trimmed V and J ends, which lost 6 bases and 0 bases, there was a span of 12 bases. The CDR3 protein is CSVREANSNQPQHF. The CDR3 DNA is TGCAGCGTGAGGGAGGCAAATAGCAATCAGCCCCAGCATTTT.

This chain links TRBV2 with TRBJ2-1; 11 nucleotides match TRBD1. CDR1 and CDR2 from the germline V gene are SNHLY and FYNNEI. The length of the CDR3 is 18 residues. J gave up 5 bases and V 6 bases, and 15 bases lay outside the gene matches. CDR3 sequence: CASRRTGGPVLSNNEQFF. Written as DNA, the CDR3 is TGTGCCAGCAGGCGGACAGGGGGCCCTGTTCTATCTAACAATGAGCAGTTCTTC. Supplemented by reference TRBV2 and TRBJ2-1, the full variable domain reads EPEVTQTPSHQVTQMGQEVILRCVPISNHLYFYWYRQILGQKVEFLVSFYNNEISEKSEIFDDQFSVERPDGSNFTLKIRSTKLEDSAMYFCASRRTGGPVLSNNEQFFGPGTRLTVL.

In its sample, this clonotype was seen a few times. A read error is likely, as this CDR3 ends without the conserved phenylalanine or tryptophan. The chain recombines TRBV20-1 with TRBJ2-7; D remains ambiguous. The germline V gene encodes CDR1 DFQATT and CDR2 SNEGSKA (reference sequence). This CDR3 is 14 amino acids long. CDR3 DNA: TGCAGCGCTAGAGGCATTTCCGTTCCCTACGAGCAGTACTAC. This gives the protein CSARGISVPYEQYY.

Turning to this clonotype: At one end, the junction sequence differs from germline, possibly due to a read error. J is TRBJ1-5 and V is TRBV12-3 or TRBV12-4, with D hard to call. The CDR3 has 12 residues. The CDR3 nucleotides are TGTGCCAGCAGTTATAGCAATCAGCCCCAACATTTT. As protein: CASSYSNQPQHF.

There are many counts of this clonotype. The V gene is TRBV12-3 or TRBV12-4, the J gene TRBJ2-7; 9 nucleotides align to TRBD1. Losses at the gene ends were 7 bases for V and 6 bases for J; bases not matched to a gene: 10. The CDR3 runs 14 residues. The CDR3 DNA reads TGTGCCAGCAACGATTGGGGACAGGGCCGCGAGCAGTACTTC. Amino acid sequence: CASNDWGQGREQYF.

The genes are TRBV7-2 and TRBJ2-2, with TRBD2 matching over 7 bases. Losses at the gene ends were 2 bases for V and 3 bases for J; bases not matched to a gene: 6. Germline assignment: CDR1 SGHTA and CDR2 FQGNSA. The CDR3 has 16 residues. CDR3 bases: TGTGCCAGCAGCTTATCGGGTCTAGCGGACACCGGGGAGCTGTTTTTT. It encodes CASSLSGLADTGELFF.

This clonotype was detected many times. The CDR3: CASSLVGTSGTNEQFF. The CDR3 DNA sequence: TGTGCCAGCAGCTTAGTAGGGACTAGCGGCACTAATGAGCAGTTCTTC. V and J are TRBV7-6 and TRBJ2-1; the match to TRBD2 covers 11 bases. CDR1 is SGHVS, CDR2 FNYEAQ, per germline. V trimming: 1 base; J trimming: 7 bases; junction bases outside the gene matches: 6. The CDR3 length is 16 residues.